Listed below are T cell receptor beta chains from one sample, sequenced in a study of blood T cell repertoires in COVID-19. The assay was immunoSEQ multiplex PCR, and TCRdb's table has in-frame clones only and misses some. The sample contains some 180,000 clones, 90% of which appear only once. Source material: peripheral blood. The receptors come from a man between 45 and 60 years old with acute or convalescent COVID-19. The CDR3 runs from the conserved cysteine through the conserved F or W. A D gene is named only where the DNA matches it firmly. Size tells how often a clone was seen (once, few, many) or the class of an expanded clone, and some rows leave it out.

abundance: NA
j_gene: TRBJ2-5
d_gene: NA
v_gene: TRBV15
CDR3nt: TGTGCCACCAGCACCCACACAGGGTACCAAGAGACCCAGTACTTC
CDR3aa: CATSTHTGYQETQYF

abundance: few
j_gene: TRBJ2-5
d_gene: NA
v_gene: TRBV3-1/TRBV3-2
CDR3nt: TGTGCCAGCAGCCCCGGGGAAGGGCAGACCCAGTACTTC
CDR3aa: CASSPGEGQTQYF

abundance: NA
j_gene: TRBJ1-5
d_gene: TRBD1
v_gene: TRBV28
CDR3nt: TGTGCCACTATGGGACAGTCTGACGATCAGCCCCAGCATTTT
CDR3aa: CATMGQSDDQPQHF

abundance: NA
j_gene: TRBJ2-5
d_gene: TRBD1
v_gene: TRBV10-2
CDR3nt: TGCGCCAGCAGTTACCGACAGGGGGGTGAGACCCAGTACTTC
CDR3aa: CASSYRQGGETQYF

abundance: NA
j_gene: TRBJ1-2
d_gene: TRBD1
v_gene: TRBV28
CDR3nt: TGTGCCAGCAGTCCCGGACAGGCACACGATTATGGCTACACCTTC
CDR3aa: CASSPGQAHDYGYTF

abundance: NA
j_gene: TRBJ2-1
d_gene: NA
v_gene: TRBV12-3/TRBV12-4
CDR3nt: TGTGCCAGCAGTCGACGACAGTACAATGAGCAGTTCTTC
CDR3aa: CASSRRQYNEQFF

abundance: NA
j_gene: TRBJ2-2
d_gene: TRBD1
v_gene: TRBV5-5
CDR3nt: TGTGCCAGCAGCTTCCGGACAGGGAACACCGGGGAGCTGTTTTTT
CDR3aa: CASSFRTGNTGELFF

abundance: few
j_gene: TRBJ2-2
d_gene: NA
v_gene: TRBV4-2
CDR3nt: TGTGCCAGCAGCCATAGGGATGTTAGGACTCTGGAGACCGGGGAGCTGTTTTTT
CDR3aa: CASSHRDVRTLETGELFF

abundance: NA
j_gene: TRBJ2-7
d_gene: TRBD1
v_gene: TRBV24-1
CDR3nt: TGTGCCACCAGTGATTCATCGACAGGGATCTACGAGCAGTACTTC
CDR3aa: CATSDSSTGIYEQYF

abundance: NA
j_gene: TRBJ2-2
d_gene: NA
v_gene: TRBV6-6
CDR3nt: TGTGCCAGCAGTCCCGGACAGACGAACACCGGGGAGCTGTTTTTT
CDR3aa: CASSPGQTNTGELFF

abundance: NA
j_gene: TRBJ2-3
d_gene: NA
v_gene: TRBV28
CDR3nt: TGTGCCAGCACCGAGACGGTCGAGGCGCAGTATTTT
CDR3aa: CASTETVEAQYF

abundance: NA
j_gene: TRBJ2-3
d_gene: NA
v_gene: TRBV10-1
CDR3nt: TGCGCCAGCAGGGGGCTCCTTTGGTTGCAGTATTTT
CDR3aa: CASRGLLWLQYF

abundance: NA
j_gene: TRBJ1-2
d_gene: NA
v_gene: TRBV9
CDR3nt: TGTGCCAGCAGCCTCGGCAGGGGCTACGACTATGGCTACACCTTC
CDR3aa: CASSLGRGYDYGYTF

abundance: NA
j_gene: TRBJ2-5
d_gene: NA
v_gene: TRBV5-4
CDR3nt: TGTGCCAGCAGCACGGAGCTGAACGGGATGGAAGAGACCCAGTACTTC
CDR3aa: CASSTELNGMEETQYF

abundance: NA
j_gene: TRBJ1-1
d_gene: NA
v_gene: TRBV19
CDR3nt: TGTGCCAGTAGTATAGAAACCGGGAGGAACACTGAAGCTTTCTTT
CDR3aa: CASSIETGRNTEAFF

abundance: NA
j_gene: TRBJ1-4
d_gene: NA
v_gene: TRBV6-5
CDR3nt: TGTGCCAGCACCCCCATCGGGGGAGAGGAAAAACTGTTTTTT
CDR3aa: CASTPIGGEEKLFF

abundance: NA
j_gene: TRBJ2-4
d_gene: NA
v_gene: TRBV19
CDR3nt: TGTGCCAGTAGCGAAGGAGGTAGCGGCTTAGCCAAAAACATTCAGTACTTC
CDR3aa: CASSEGGSGLAKNIQYF

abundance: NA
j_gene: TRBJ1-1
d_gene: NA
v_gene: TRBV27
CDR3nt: TGTGCCAGCAGTTTCAGGGAGAACACTGAAGCTTTCTTT
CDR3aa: CASSFRENTEAFF

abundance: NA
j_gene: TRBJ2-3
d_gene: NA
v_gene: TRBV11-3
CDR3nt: TGTGCCAGCAGCCCTTCTTACACAGATACGCAGTATTTT
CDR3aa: CASSPSYTDTQYF

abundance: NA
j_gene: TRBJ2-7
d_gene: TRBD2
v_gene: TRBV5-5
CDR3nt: TGTGCCAGCAGCCCCGGACTAGCGGGACGCTCCTACGAGCAGTACTTC
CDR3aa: CASSPGLAGRSYEQYF

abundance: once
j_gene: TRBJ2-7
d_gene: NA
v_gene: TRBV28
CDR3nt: TGTGCCAGCAGTTTCGCGGGAAACTCCTACGAGCAGTACTTC
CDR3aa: CASSFAGNSYEQYF

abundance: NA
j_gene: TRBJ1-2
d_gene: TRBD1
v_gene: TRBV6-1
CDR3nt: TGTGCCAGCAGTGAAACTTCGACAGGGCTTTCCGGCTACACCTTC
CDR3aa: CASSETSTGLSGYTF